This T cell receptor beta chain was documented in a study of long-term antiretroviral therapy in people with HIV. V was cut by 6 bases and J by 1 base, with 19 bases left in between. CDR3 length: 17 amino acids. Per germline, CDR1 SNHLY and CDR2 FYNNEI. It was version v3.0 of the immunoSEQ assay that was run at survey level. Libraries were prepared by immunoSEQ multiplex PCR; TCRdb keeps only in-frame clonotypes and omits some of them. The sample has tens of thousands of clones; around 84% are singletons. The sample in question was unsorted PBMCs, obtained 0.2 years after starting antiretroviral therapy. The chain uses TRBV2 and TRBJ1-5, with D perhaps TRBD1 (5 bases). The TCR was taken from a woman in her 30s with HIV. The CDR3 region has the DNA TGTGCCAGCAGGACCTTTACCCTGGGGGGGAGCAATCAGCCCCAGCATTTT. Encoded protein: CASRTFTLGGSNQPQHF.